This TCR beta chain was sequenced during a study of cytomegalovirus exposure and HLA in healthy donors. The CDR3 is made up of 13 amino acids. Germline CDR1 and CDR2: GTSNPN and SVGIG (reference sequence). V was clipped by 5 bases and J by 7 bases, with 18 bases between them. 60 Vbeta and 13 Jbeta primers were used in PCR. Repertoires were generated with immunoSEQ multiplex PCR, while TCRdb's copy carries only in-frame clones and drops some. The table shows about 160,000 clones, with 82% occurring only once. Points from the study as a whole: An analysis done earlier found most TCR beta V segments productive about 90% or about 30% of the time. Analysis was performed later, and it showed HLA-associated TCR beta chains to be more clonally expanded than equally common others.

Details on this clone: The antigen remains undetermined.

Source material: PBMCs. The rearrangement joins TRBV30 to TRBJ2-7; tentatively, D is TRBD2 (5 bases). This sequence originates from a girl aged 2 to 10 in good health and CMV-seropositive. The CDR3 reads CAWGWSSPGEQYF. The CDR3, as DNA: TGTGCCTGGGGGTGGAGTTCCCCGGGGGAGCAGTACTTC.